The TCR beta chain described here comes from a study of beta chain features in type 1 diabetes. Study-level information: Patients and healthy donors were similar in age, gender and cell yields. General observations from the study: Overrepresentation of cells with high TCR expression could result from cDNA sequencing.

A note on this clone: Its antigen is not known.

V lost 1 base and J 0 bases, leaving 10 bases between the germline ends. CDR3 length: 17 amino acids. Per the germline V gene, CDR1 is ENHRY and CDR2 is SYGVKD. CD45RO/CCR7/CD25/CD127/CD95/CD27 sorting isolated CD4+ naive, central memory, regulatory and stem cell-like memory cells. Post-sort purity exceeded 95% for all sorted populations. Expressed TCRB transcripts were sequenced because the isolated RNA had all been reverse transcribed beforehand. Sequencing used immunoSEQ multiplex PCR; TCRdb keeps in-frame clones, though not all of them. The table lists about 260,000 clones, over 65% of them singletons.

Source material: naive CD4+ T cells from blood. The J gene is TRBJ2-6, the V gene TRBV10-3, with D unresolved. The TCR was taken from a man aged 25-45 years in good health. The CDR3 loop reads CAISEFGRNSGANVLTF. CDR3 nucleotides: TGTGCCATCAGTGAGTTCGGACGGAACTCTGGGGCCAACGTCCTGACTTTC.